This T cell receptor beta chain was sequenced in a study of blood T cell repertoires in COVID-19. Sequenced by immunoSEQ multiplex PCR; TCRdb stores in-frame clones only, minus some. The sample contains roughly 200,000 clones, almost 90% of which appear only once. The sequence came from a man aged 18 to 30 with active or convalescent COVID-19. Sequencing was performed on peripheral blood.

The DNA of the CDR3 is TGTGCCAGCAAAACAGGGGAAACTAACTATGGCTACACCTTC. Amino acids: CASKTGETNYGYTF. The chain joins TRBV5-5 to TRBJ1-2, with 7 bases that match TRBD1. The CDR3 runs to 14 residues. Germline V lookup: CDR1 SGHKS, CDR2 YYEKEE (reference sequence). The V segment lost 6 bases and the J segment 0 bases; nucleotides outside the gene matches: 5.